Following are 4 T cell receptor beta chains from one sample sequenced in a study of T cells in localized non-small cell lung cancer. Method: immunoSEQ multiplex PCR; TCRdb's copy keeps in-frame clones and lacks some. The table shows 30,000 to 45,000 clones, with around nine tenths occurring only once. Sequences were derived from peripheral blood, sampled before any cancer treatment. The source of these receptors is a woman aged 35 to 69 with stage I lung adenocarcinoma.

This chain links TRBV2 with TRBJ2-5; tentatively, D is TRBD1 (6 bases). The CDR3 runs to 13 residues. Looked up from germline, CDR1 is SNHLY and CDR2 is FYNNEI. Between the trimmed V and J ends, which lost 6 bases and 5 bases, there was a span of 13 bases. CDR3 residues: CASREGVVETQYF. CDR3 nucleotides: TGTGCCAGCAGAGAGGGGGTGGTGGAGACCCAGTACTTC.

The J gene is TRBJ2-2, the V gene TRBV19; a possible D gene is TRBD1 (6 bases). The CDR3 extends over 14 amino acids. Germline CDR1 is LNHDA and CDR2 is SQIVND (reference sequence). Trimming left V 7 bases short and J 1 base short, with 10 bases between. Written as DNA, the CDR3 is TGTGCCAGTACTGTGGGACAGAACACCGGGGAGCTGTTTTTT. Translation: CASTVGQNTGELFF.

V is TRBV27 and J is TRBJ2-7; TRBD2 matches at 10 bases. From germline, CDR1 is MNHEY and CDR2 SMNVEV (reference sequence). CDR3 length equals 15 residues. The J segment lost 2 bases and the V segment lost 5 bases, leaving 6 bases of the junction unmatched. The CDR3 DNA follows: TGTGCCAGCAGTCTACAAGCGGGAGGGGCCTACGAGCAGTACTTC. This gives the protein CASSLQAGGAYEQYF.

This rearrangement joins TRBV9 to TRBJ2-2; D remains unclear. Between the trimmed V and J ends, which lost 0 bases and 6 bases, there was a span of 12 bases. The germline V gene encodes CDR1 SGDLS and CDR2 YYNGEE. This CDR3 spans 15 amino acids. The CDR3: CASSVAGSESGELFF. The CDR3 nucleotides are TGTGCCAGCAGCGTAGCAGGCTCGGAGTCCGGGGAGCTGTTTTTT.